The sequence of this TCR beta chain was determined in a study of cytomegalovirus exposure and HLA in healthy donors. Study findings and constraints: In a later analysis, several top co-occurrence clusters appeared linked to parvovirus B19, influenza, CMV and Epstein-Barr virus.

In regard to this clone: The antigen remains unidentified.

It was with 60 Vbeta and 13 Jbeta primers that the PCR ran. The method was immunoSEQ multiplex PCR; TCRdb's version includes in-frame clones alone and lacks a portion of them. The sample includes 120,000 to 150,000 clones, 80% to 85% of them seen just once. The germline V gene has CDR1 LGHNA and CDR2 YSLEER. CDR3 length: 14 amino acids. Trimming took 2 bases from V and 2 from J, leaving 9 bases between them. The chain combines TRBV4-3 with TRBJ2-5; the D gene is possibly TRBD1 (6 bases). The receptor was derived from a male donor in good health and CMV-seropositive. Material for sequencing was PBMCs. The CDR3 nucleotides read TGCGCCAGCAGCCAATCCGACAGGCAAGAGACCCAGTACTTC. It translates to CASSQSDRQETQYF.